Listed below are T cell receptor beta chains from one sample, sequenced in a study of blood T cells in healthy people across ages. TCRdb itself ran the 5' RACE reads through MiXCR, one entry per CDR3 protein. The repertoire holds approximately 780,000 distinct CDR3 sequences, about 26% seen once, with around 3% in the top ten. The sample was also reused in another study, on T cells of mothers and their children.

Input material: blood. These receptor sequences come from a boy aged 5-17 years in good health. CDR3s include the opening cysteine and the closing phenylalanine or tryptophan. A D gene is named only where the DNA matches it firmly. Clone size appears in some rows only: once, few, many, or a class for an expanded clone.

>TRBJ2-5|.|.|14|TRBV5-1
CASSFAQTGETQYF
TGCGCCAGCAGCTTCGCCCAGACGGGAGAGACCCAGTACTTC
>TRBJ2-3|.|few|14|TRBV20-1
CSARRGGNTDTQYF
TGCAGTGCCAGAAGGGGGGGGAACACAGATACGCAGTATTTT
>TRBJ1-6|.|.|15|TRBV11-2
CASSRTGTENSPLHF
TGTGCCAGCAGTCGCACCGGGACTGAAAATTCACCCCTCCACTTT
>TRBJ2-1|.|few|12|TRBV3-1
CASSQDMAFQFF
TGTGCCAGCAGCCAAGATATGGCCTTCCAGTTCTTC
>TRBJ2-3|.|few|14|TRBV3-1
CASSLATNTDTQYF
TGTGCCAGCAGCCTAGCGACAAATACAGATACGCAGTATTTT
>TRBJ2-7|.|.|13|TRBV5-1
CASRTGPLDEQYF
TGCGCCAGCAGAACAGGGCCCCTTGACGAGCAGTACTTC
>TRBJ2-5|.|few|12|TRBV28
CASSWTPGTQYF
TGTGCCAGCAGTTGGACTCCTGGGACCCAGTACTTC
>TRBJ2-6|.|.|13|TRBV29-1
CSVSVAGANVLTF
TGCAGCGTTTCGGTAGCCGGGGCCAACGTCCTGACTTTC
>TRBJ2-5|.|few|15|TRBV4-1
CASSQGSQGQETQYF
TGCGCCAGCAGCCAAGGGTCCCAGGGGCAAGAGACCCAGTACTTC
>TRBJ2-4|TRBD2|.|15|TRBV6-2/TRBV6-3
CASSDEAGGKNIQYF
TGTGCCAGCAGTGATGAAGCGGGGGGGAAAAACATTCAGTACTTC
>TRBJ2-5|TRBD2|.|16|TRBV3-1
CASSQGTRGLRETQYF
TGTGCCAGCAGCCAAGGGACTAGAGGATTAAGGGAGACCCAGTACTTC
>TRBJ2-7|TRBD2|.|12|TRBV29-1
CSGSTQGGEQYF
TGCAGCGGATCAACCCAGGGAGGGGAGCAGTACTTC
>TRBJ2-1|.|.|15|TRBV20-1
CSARDLRSSYNEQFF
TGCAGTGCTAGAGATCTAAGAAGCTCCTACAATGAGCAGTTCTTC
>TRBJ2-3|TRBD2|few|16|TRBV12-3/TRBV12-4
CASSPAGRGGTDTQYF
TGTGCCAGCAGCCCCGCGGGGAGGGGAGGGACAGATACGCAGTATTTT
>TRBJ2-3|.|.|14|TRBV3-1
CASSQVKDLGTQYF
TGTGCCAGCAGCCAAGTAAAGGACTTAGGTACGCAGTATTTT
>TRBJ2-1|TRBD1|few|19|TRBV3-1
CASSQTRTGTSPRLDEQFF
TGTGCCAGCAGCCAAACTAGGACAGGAACCTCACCCCGTTTGGATGAGCAGTTCTTC
>TRBJ2-7|TRBD2|many|20|TRBV13
CASSFQYPGLADGSSYEQYF
TGTGCCAGCAGCTTTCAATATCCTGGACTAGCGGATGGAAGCTCCTACGAGCAGTACTTC
>TRBJ2-5|.|few|14|TRBV4-1
CASSRDSGQETQYF
TGCGCCAGCAGCCGCGACAGTGGACAAGAGACCCAGTACTTC
>TRBJ1-4|TRBD1|few|17|TRBV7-9
CASSPGQGVATNEKLFF
TGTGCCAGCAGCCCCGGACAGGGGGTGGCAACTAATGAAAAACTGTTTTTT
>TRBJ2-7|.|.|13|TRBV30
CACFGTDVYEQYF
TGTGCCTGCTTCGGGACGGATGTATACGAGCAGTACTTC
>TRBJ1-1|.|few|14|TRBV6-4
CASSASPGNTEAFF
TGTGCCAGCAGTGCCTCCCCAGGGAACACTGAAGCTTTCTTT
>TRBJ2-5|TRBD2|.|18|TRBV20-1
CSARGIELAGSVQETQYF
TGCAGTGCTAGGGGGATTGAACTAGCGGGGTCCGTTCAAGAGACCCAGTACTTC
>TRBJ2-3|.|few|14|TRBV19
CTSSIGGHTDTQYF
TGTACCAGTAGTATAGGCGGGCACACAGATACGCAGTATTTT
>TRBJ1-1|.|few|15|TRBV7-9
CASSLDGTSNTEAFF
TGTGCCAGCAGCTTAGATGGGACCTCGAACACTGAAGCTTTCTTT
>TRBJ1-4|.|few|14|TRBV9
CASSVVRDNEKLFF
TGTGCCAGCAGCGTAGTCCGGGATAATGAAAAACTGTTTTTT
>TRBJ2-1|.|.|16|TRBV3-1
CASSQAGQTPYNEQFF
TGTGCCAGCAGCCAAGCCGGACAGACACCCTACAATGAGCAGTTCTTC
>TRBJ2-7|.|few|12|TRBV12-3/TRBV12-4
CASTSPGFEQYF
TGTGCCAGCACCTCCCCAGGGTTCGAGCAGTACTTC
>TRBJ2-7|.|few|13|TRBV6-5
CASSYDRNYEQYF
TGTGCCAGCAGTTACGACAGGAACTACGAGCAGTACTTC
>TRBJ1-6|.|few|15|TRBV4-1
CASSRIHGGTSPLHF
TGCGCCAGCAGCCGGATCCACGGAGGTACTTCACCCCTCCACTTT
>TRBJ2-1|TRBD2|.|15|TRBV7-9
CASSWTSGGDDEQFF
TGTGCCAGCAGCTGGACTAGCGGGGGGGATGATGAGCAGTTCTTC
>TRBJ2-6|.|few|16|TRBV2
CASSERGSAGANVLTF
TGTGCCAGCAGTGAAAGGGGATCTGCAGGAGCCAACGTCCTGACTTTC
>TRBJ2-1|TRBD2|.|15|TRBV9
CASSVGDSREGEQFF
TGTGCCAGCAGCGTAGGTGATAGCCGGGAGGGTGAGCAGTTCTTC
>TRBJ1-4|.|few|15|TRBV5-1
CASSLGLRGDEKLFF
TGCGCCAGCAGCTTGGGATTGAGGGGCGATGAAAAACTGTTTTTT
>TRBJ1-4|.|.|15|TRBV4-1
CASSQVSSANEKLFF
TGCGCCAGCAGCCAAGTGAGTTCGGCTAATGAAAAACTGTTTTTT
>TRBJ2-5|.|few|15|TRBV5-1
CASRTNRGHQETQYF
TGCGCCAGCAGAACGAACCGGGGACACCAAGAGACCCAGTACTTC
>TRBJ1-2|.|.|16|TRBV5-1
CASSVEHRADNYGYTF
TGCGCCAGCAGCGTAGAGCACAGGGCCGATAACTATGGCTACACCTTC
>TRBJ1-2|.|few|14|TRBV29-1
CSVEVSGGLYGYTF
TGCAGCGTTGAAGTCAGCGGCGGGCTCTATGGCTACACCTTC
>TRBJ2-1|.|.|13|TRBV18
CASSPGVPNEQFF
TGTGCCAGCTCACCTGGGGTTCCCAATGAGCAGTTCTTC
>TRBJ1-1|.|.|12|TRBV18
CASSPPSRIRVF
TGTGCCAGCTCACCACCTAGCCGCATCAGAGTATTT
>TRBJ2-3|TRBD1|few|16|TRBV2
CASSPTGTGAPDTQYF
TGTGCCAGCAGTCCGACGGGGACAGGGGCCCCAGATACGCAGTATTTT
>TRBJ1-6|.|few|11|TRBV12-3/TRBV12-4
CASSGAVVLHF
TGTGCCAGCAGCGGGGCAGTCGTTCTCCACTTT
>TRBJ2-3|.|.|16|TRBV9
CASSDHRDLSTDTQYF
TGTGCCAGCAGCGACCACCGGGACCTAAGCACAGATACGCAGTATTTT
>TRBJ1-1|.|.|14|TRBV10-3
CAISAEIMNTEAFF
TGTGCCATCAGTGCGGAGATTATGAACACTGAAGCTTTCTTT
>TRBJ2-7|.|few|14|TRBV2
CASTGGRGYDEQYF
TGTGCCAGCACTGGGGGCAGGGGATACGACGAGCAGTACTTC
>TRBJ1-1|.|.|14|TRBV15
CATSIRRSHTEAFF
TGTGCCACCAGCATCCGGAGGAGCCACACTGAAGCTTTCTTT
>TRBJ2-1|.|few|15|TRBV7-9
CASSPRSSSYNEQFF
TGTGCCAGCAGCCCCCGCTCCAGCTCCTACAATGAGCAGTTCTTC
>TRBJ2-1|TRBD2|few|15|TRBV28
CASLPAGGFYNEQFF
TGTGCCAGCTTACCAGCGGGGGGATTTTACAATGAGCAGTTCTTC